The 13 T cell receptor beta chains given below trace back to one sample, sequenced in a study of T-cell reconstitution after alpha-beta-depleted transplantation in children. Unique molecular identifiers were used to barcode this TCRbeta library. TCRdb used MiXCR to reprocess the PCR reads, holding one entry per CDR3 protein. The sample yields almost 500,000 distinct CDR3 sequences, about 10% seen once. The input for sequencing was PBMCs, taken before TCRalphabeta/CD19-depleted stem cell transplant. Receptors originate from a child younger than 10 with inherited bone marrow failure, due to receive a stem cell transplant.

This clonotype was counted at least ten times. The rearrangement links TRBV6-4 to TRBJ2-1, with 7 bases identical to TRBD2. J lost 0 bases, V lost 4 bases, and 3 bases had no gene match. CDR3 length equals 15 residues. CDR1 is MRHNA and CDR2 is SNTAGT in the germline V gene. CDR3 sequence (DNA): TGTGCCAGCAGTGCGTCTAGCGGCTCCTACAATGAGCAGTTCTTC. This gives the protein CASSASSGSYNEQFF.

Ten or more counts support this clonotype. The chain joins TRBV29-1 to TRBJ1-2, with unresolved D. The germline V and J ends were trimmed by 4 bases and 4 bases, with 10 bases remaining between them. Per the germline V gene, CDR1 is SQVTM and CDR2 is ANQGSEA. CDR3 length: 12 amino acids. The CDR3 reads CSVGGPGYGYTF. The DNA for the CDR3 is TGCAGCGTTGGAGGTCCGGGCTATGGCTACACCTTC.

Many counts were recorded for this clonotype. V usage is TRBV27 and J usage is TRBJ1-5, with D possibly matching TRBD1 (6 bases). V dropped 1 base and J dropped 2 bases, with 9 bases sitting between them. The CDR3 length is 15 residues. CDR1 and CDR2 from the germline V gene are MNHEY and SMNVEV (reference sequence). Here the CDR3 reads CASSLLGGGNQPQHF. CDR3 DNA: TGTGCCAGCAGTTTATTGGGGGGCGGCAATCAGCCCCAGCATTTT.

This clonotype was seen at least ten times. V is TRBV20-1 and J is TRBJ2-7; D gene unclear. V lost 3 bases and J lost 12, with 18 bases in between. The CDR3 length is 12 residues. The germline CDR1 and CDR2 sequences are DFQATT and SNEGSKA (reference sequence). As DNA, the CDR3 is TGCAGTGCTAGTCGTGGCAGGAATCGTCCGTACTTC. It yields the protein CSASRGRNRPYF.

This clonotype was seen at least ten times. The rearrangement uses TRBV20-1 and TRBJ1-6; TRBD1 aligns across 7 bases. CDR3 length: 13 residues. Germline V lookup: CDR1 DFQATT, CDR2 SNEGSKA (reference sequence). The trim removed 3 bases at V and 9 bases at J, leaving 5 bases unmatched. The CDR3 nucleotides read TGCAGTGCTAGTCAGGGGGAGGGTTCACCCCTCCACTTT. Its translation is CSASQGEGSPLHF.

J is TRBJ2-5 and V is TRBV12-3 or TRBV12-4; TRBD1 matches at 9 bases. V lost 3 bases, J lost 2 bases, and 4 bases stayed unmatched. The CDR3 extends over 15 amino acids. For the CDR3, the DNA is TGTGCCAGCAGTTTCCGGGACAGGGAACAAGAGACCCAGTACTTC. This translates into CASSFRDREQETQYF.

CDR3 in amino acids: CASSLFPLEQYF. CDR3 DNA sequence: TGTGCCAGCAGCTTATTCCCCCTCGAGCAGTACTTC. The rearrangement joins TRBV7-2 to TRBJ2-7; D gene ambiguous. The V and J ends lost 2 bases and 6 bases respectively, with 8 bases between them. CDR1 is SGHTA and CDR2 is FQGNSA in the germline V gene. This CDR3 is 12 amino acids long.

CDR3 sequence reads: CASSQAGLADGELFF. The CDR3 nucleotides read TGCGCCAGCAGCCAAGCGGGACTAGCGGACGGGGAGCTGTTTTTT. This chain connects TRBV4-3 to TRBJ2-2, with 11 bases matching TRBD2. The CDR3 totals 15 residues. In germline, CDR1 is LGHNA, CDR2 YSLEER. V trimming: 1 base; J trimming: 7 bases; junction bases outside the gene matches: 2.

This clonotype has ten or more counts. The chain carries TRBV20-1 and TRBJ2-2; no firm D call. This CDR3 is 11 amino acids long. V was clipped by 3 bases and J by 4 bases, with 3 bases between them. Germline assignment: CDR1 DFQATT and CDR2 SNEGSKA (reference sequence). In nucleotides, the CDR3 is TGCAGTGCTAGCTTCACCGGGGAGCTGTTTTTT. Translation gives CSASFTGELFF.

The gene calls are TRBV2 and TRBJ2-7; 9 bases map to TRBD2. The CDR3 totals 15 residues. V trimming: 2 bases; J trimming: 4 bases; junction bases outside the gene matches: 6. Germline V CDR1 and CDR2: SNHLY, FYNNEI. CDR3 DNA sequence: TGTGCCAGCAGTGAATTGGGACTAGCTTGGTACGAGCAGTACTTC. Its protein is CASSELGLAWYEQYF.

This clonotype was counted a few times. The V call is TRBV12-3 or TRBV12-4, the J call TRBJ2-7; 8 bases are a match to TRBD2. The length of the CDR3 is 15 residues. Germline trimming cut 5 bases from V and 5 bases from J; bases unmatched to any gene: 11. The CDR3 loop is CASSGERGPSDEQYF. In DNA form, the CDR3 reads TGTGCCAGCAGTGGTGAGCGGGGGCCTTCGGACGAGCAGTACTTC.

This clonotype was detected ten times or more. The genes are TRBV5-1 and TRBJ1-1; TRBD1 is a possible D gene (5 bases). The germline V gene encodes CDR1 SGHRS and CDR2 YFSETQ. With 0 bases removed from V and 1 base from J, the gap between germline ends came to 16 bases. The CDR3 is 17 residues long. The CDR3 DNA reads as TGCGCCAGCAGCTTGGCTGGAGACAGATACCAGAACACTGAAGCTTTCTTT. Translating gives CASSLAGDRYQNTEAFF.

A few counts support this clonotype. The genes are TRBV29-1 and TRBJ2-7; D unresolved. CDR1 is SQVTM and CDR2 is ANQGSEA in the germline V gene. V was clipped by 6 bases and J by 0 bases, with 15 bases between them. CDR3 length: 14 amino acids. The CDR3 DNA sequence: TGCAGCGTGCGAGGTCGGGTAAGCTCCTACGAGCAGTACTTC. This encodes CSVRGRVSSYEQYF.